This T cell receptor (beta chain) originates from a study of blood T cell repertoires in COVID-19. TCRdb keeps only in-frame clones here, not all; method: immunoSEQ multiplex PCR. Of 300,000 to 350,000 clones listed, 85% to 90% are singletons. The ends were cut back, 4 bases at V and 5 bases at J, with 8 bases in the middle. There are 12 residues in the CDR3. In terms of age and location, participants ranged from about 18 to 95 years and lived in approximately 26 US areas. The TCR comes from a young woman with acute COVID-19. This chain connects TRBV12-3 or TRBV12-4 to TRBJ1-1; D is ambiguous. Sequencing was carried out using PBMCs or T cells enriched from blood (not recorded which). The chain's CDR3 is CASSSRWTEAFF. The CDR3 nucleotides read TGTGCCAGCAGTTCCAGGTGGACTGAAGCTTTCTTT.